The 27 T cell receptor beta chains given below trace back to one sample, sequenced in a study of T cells after yellow fever vaccination. TCRdb re-analysed the 5' RACE reads in MiXCR, keeping a single row per CDR3 protein. Of about 360,000 distinct CDR3 sequences in the sample, 6% to 8% were seen once. The specimen comprised PBMCs, sampled 5 days after the yellow fever booster vaccination. These receptors came from a man between 25 and 39 years old who received the YFV17D yellow fever vaccine.

J is TRBJ2-5 and V is TRBV7-2, with D perhaps TRBD2 (5 bases). Germline loops: CDR1 SGHTA, CDR2 FQGNSA. The V end was cut by 4 bases, the J end by 7 bases, with 19 bases between. This CDR3 has 15 amino acids. In DNA, the CDR3 is TGTGCCAGCAGCTCGGGAAGCGGCGCCTCCCTGACCCAGTACTTC. It yields the protein CASSSGSGASLTQYF.

The V gene is TRBV24-1, the J gene TRBJ2-1; D gene ambiguous. Germline V lookup: CDR1 KGHDR, CDR2 SFDVKD. This CDR3 region has 16 residues. V gave up 4 bases and J gave up 4 bases, with 16 bases separating them. CDR3 sequence reads: CATSEGSAWGYNEQFF. In DNA, the CDR3 is TGTGCCACCAGTGAAGGGTCGGCATGGGGTTACAATGAGCAGTTCTTC.

In this sample, this clonotype turned up a few times. The rearrangement joins TRBV20-1 to TRBJ2-1, with 11 bases matching TRBD2. The germline V gene encodes CDR1 DFQATT and CDR2 SNEGSKA (reference sequence). The CDR3 spans 15 residues. The trim removed 2 bases at V and 4 bases at J, leaving 4 bases unmatched. This chain's CDR3 is CSARFLAGGYNEQFF. CDR3 DNA sequence: TGCAGTGCTAGATTCCTAGCGGGAGGATACAATGAGCAGTTCTTC.

The chain has TRBV28 and TRBJ2-7, with TRBD1 matching 7 bases. The CDR3 loop spans 13 amino acids. V was pared by 9 bases and J by 2 bases, with 7 bases of the junction left unmatched. Per germline, CDR1 MDHEN and CDR2 SYDVKM. The CDR3, as DNA: TGTGCCAGTAACAGGGGCGGCCCCTACGAGCAGTACTTC. Protein: CASNRGGPYEQYF.

The chain employs TRBV30 and TRBJ2-7, with D perhaps TRBD1 or TRBD2 (6 bases each). V was shortened by 4 bases and J by 3 bases, with 19 bases between the two germline ends. The CDR3 totals 15 residues. Germline assignment: CDR1 GTSNPN and CDR2 SVGIG (reference sequence). CDR3 protein: CAWTSGGGGGYEQYF. The CDR3 DNA is TGTGCCTGGACTTCCGGGGGCGGAGGGGGCTACGAGCAGTACTTC.

The chain couples TRBV11-2 to TRBJ2-1; 9 bases are shared with TRBD2. Germline CDR1 SGHAT, CDR2 FQNNGV. The V and J ends lost 5 bases and 3 bases, in that order; junction bases with no gene match: 8. The CDR3 has 16 residues. CDR3 in amino acids: CASSRWGREGYNEQFF. CDR3 coding DNA: TGTGCCAGCAGCCGATGGGGGCGGGAGGGCTACAATGAGCAGTTCTTC. Drawing the rest from reference TRBV11-2 and TRBJ2-1, the complete variable domain is EAGVAQSPRYKIIEKRQSVAFWCNPISGHATLYWYQQILGQGPKLLIQFQNNGVVDDSQLPKDRFSAERLKGVDSTLKIQPAKLEDSAVYLCASSRWGREGYNEQFFGPGTRLTVL.

This clonotype was counted only a few times. DNA of the CDR3: TGTGCCAGCAGGGACGCCGGGACAGGGATTTACAATGAGCAGTTCTTC. This sequence encodes CASRDAGTGIYNEQFF. The chain joins TRBV7-9 to TRBJ2-1; the match to TRBD1 covers 9 bases. Germline CDR1 SEHNR, CDR2 FQNEAQ (reference sequence). V shed 6 bases, J shed 4 bases, and the junction held 10 bases outside the gene matches. The CDR3 has 16 amino acids.

The rearrangement uses TRBV6-1 and TRBJ2-6; 12 bases match TRBD2. CDR1 and CDR2 (germline): MNHNS, SASEGT. V shed 6 bases and J 2 bases; nucleotides not matched to a gene: 8. The CDR3 is 18 residues long. The CDR3 protein is CASRLGLAGQAGANVLTF. The CDR3 DNA reads TGTGCCAGCAGATTGGGACTAGCGGGCCAGGCTGGGGCCAACGTCCTGACTTTC.

This clonotype was picked up a small number of times. The rearrangement uses TRBV14 and TRBJ2-1; 9 bases map to TRBD2. The junction had 15 bases not matched to a gene; V was cut back by 1 base and J by 5 bases. From germline, CDR1 is SGHDN and CDR2 FVKESK. The CDR3 spans 19 residues. The CDR3 DNA follows: TGTGCCAGCAGCCAAGCGTGGAAGGGGGGCGGGAGGGTTGACAATGAGCAGTTCTTC. Amino acid sequence: CASSQAWKGGGRVDNEQFF.

The chain employs TRBV5-6 and TRBJ2-7; D might be TRBD1 (5 bases). This CDR3 has 12 residues. V was shortened by 4 bases and J by 7 bases, with 12 bases between the two germline ends. Germline values: CDR1 SGHDT, CDR2 YYEEEE. The DNA for the CDR3 is TGTGCCAGCAGCGACGGCCCAGGGGAGCAGTACTTC. Amino acids: CASSDGPGEQYF.

This clonotype was found many times. The chain is built from TRBV12-3 or TRBV12-4 and TRBJ2-3; TRBD2 might be the D (5 bases). The CDR3 is made up of 13 amino acids. V dropped 7 bases and J dropped 2 bases, with 10 bases sitting between them. DNA for the CDR3: TGTGCCAGCACGCCCGGGAACACAGATACGCAGTATTTT. Translating it yields CASTPGNTDTQYF.

V usage is TRBV20-1 and J usage is TRBJ2-6; D call uncertain. Germline V CDR1 and CDR2: DFQATT, SNEGSKA (reference sequence). Trimming took off 2 bases at V and 4 bases at J, with 6 bases between the two ends. The CDR3 length is 13 residues. CDR3 in amino acids: CSARLGGANVLTF. Written as DNA, the CDR3 is TGCAGTGCTAGACTGGGAGGGGCCAACGTCCTGACTTTC.

This clonotype has at least ten counts. This chain links TRBV5-1 with TRBJ1-2, with 8 bases lining up with TRBD1. The CDR3 is 12 residues long. Per the germline V gene, CDR1 is SGHRS and CDR2 is YFSETQ. Losses at the gene ends were 4 bases for V and 7 bases for J; bases not matched to a gene: 3. The CDR3: CASSQDRAGYTF. The CDR3 region has the DNA TGCGCCAGCAGCCAGGACAGGGCTGGCTACACCTTC.

This clonotype was counted only a few times. J is TRBJ1-1 and V is TRBV10-3, with 8 nucleotides matching TRBD1. Germline V CDR1 and CDR2: ENHRY, SYGVKD. The CDR3 sequence is 15 residues long. Trimming removed 7 bases from V and 5 bases from J; junction bases left unmatched: 12. CDR3 protein: CAIKWDPDRATEAFF. CDR3 bases: TGTGCCATCAAGTGGGACCCGGACAGGGCGACTGAAGCTTTCTTT.

The V and J genes are TRBV11-2 and TRBJ1-4, with a possible D match to TRBD1 (5 bases). The germline V gene encodes CDR1 SGHAT and CDR2 FQNNGV. This CDR3 region has 13 residues. Trimming pared 5 bases from V and 6 bases from J, leaving 10 bases between. The CDR3 DNA reads as TGTGCCAGCAGCCGGGACTGGGATGAAAAACTGTTTTTT. Amino acid sequence: CASSRDWDEKLFF.

This clonotype was counted ten times or more. The CDR3 DNA is TGTGCCAGCAGCGTTGGACTAGCGGCCTACGAGCAGTACTTC. As protein: CASSVGLAAYEQYF. This chain joins TRBV11-2 and TRBJ2-7, with TRBD2 matching over 10 bases. Per germline, CDR1 SGHAT and CDR2 FQNNGV. V lost 5 bases, J lost 2 bases, and 3 bases stayed unmatched. The CDR3 extends over 14 amino acids.

This clonotype was counted many times. For the CDR3, the DNA is TGTGCCAGCAGCTCGGTATGGGGACAGACACTCACTGAAGCTTTCTTT. Its translation is CASSSVWGQTLTEAFF. The rearrangement joins TRBV5-5 to TRBJ1-1, with 7 bases matching TRBD1. The germline V gene encodes CDR1 SGHKS and CDR2 YYEKEE (reference sequence). The V and J ends lost 3 bases and 4 bases, in that order; junction bases with no gene match: 12. This CDR3 contains 16 residues.

This clonotype was seen a few times. The chain couples TRBV28 to TRBJ1-2, with D maybe TRBD1 (5 bases). Between the trimmed V and J ends, which lost 6 bases and 2 bases, there was a span of 16 bases. The CDR3 runs 15 residues. Germline CDR1 MDHEN, CDR2 SYDVKM. The CDR3 is CASRGHSGVNYGYTF. The DNA of the CDR3 is TGTGCCAGCAGAGGACACTCGGGGGTAAACTATGGCTACACCTTC.

The table lists this clonotype with many counts. V is TRBV7-6 and J is TRBJ2-7; the match to TRBD2 covers 13 bases. The V gene's germline CDR1 is SGHVS and CDR2 FNYEAQ. The CDR3 covers 15 residues. V dropped 5 bases and J dropped 4; count of bases not matched to a gene: 5. In DNA form, the CDR3 reads TGTGCCAGCAGCAGGGAGACTAGCGGGAGGTACGAGCAGTACTTC. Translating gives CASSRETSGRYEQYF.

This clonotype was found many times. One junction end does not reproduce the germline sequence, and a read error may be involved. The CDR3 sequence is CASSQASREAFF. In DNA form, the CDR3 reads TGTGCCAGCAGTCAAGCGAGCCGTGAAGCTTTCTTT. The chain uses TRBV6-1 and TRBJ1-1, with unresolved D. CDR3 length: 12 residues. The V gene's germline CDR1 is MNHNS and CDR2 SASEGT.

This clonotype was seen ten or more times. The chain links TRBV5-1 to TRBJ1-1; D remains unclear. The CDR3 is made up of 11 amino acids. The germline V and J ends were trimmed by 4 bases and 4 bases, with 5 bases remaining between them. Germline V lookup: CDR1 SGHRS, CDR2 YFSETQ. CDR3 nucleotide sequence: TGCGCCAGCAGCAGCAGCACTGAAGCTTTCTTT. Translating it yields CASSSSTEAFF. The complete variable domain, with remaining parts taken from reference TRBV5-1 and TRBJ1-1, reads KAGVTQTPRYLIKTRGQQVTLSCSPISGHRSVSWYQQTPGQGLQFLFEYFSETQRNKGNFPGRFSGRQFSNSRSEMNVSTLELGDSALYLCASSSSTEAFFGQGTRLTVV.

The chain links TRBV5-1 to TRBJ2-7; TRBD1 might be the D (5 bases). Germline V lookup: CDR1 SGHRS, CDR2 YFSETQ. The CDR3 covers 15 residues. The ends were cut back, 3 bases at V and 5 bases at J, with 18 bases in the middle. The CDR3 nucleotides read TGCGCCAGCAGCTCTCCCGTTGGGGCTTTCCACGAGCAGTACTTC. Protein product: CASSSPVGAFHEQYF.

V gene TRBV10-3 combines with J gene TRBJ1-2, with 8 bases identical to TRBD1. Germline V lookup: CDR1 ENHRY, CDR2 SYGVKD. J was trimmed by 8 bases and V by 4 bases; bases with no gene match: 9. This CDR3 comprises 14 residues. CDR3 region: CAISASDRGNGYTF. In nucleotides, the CDR3 is TGTGCCATCAGTGCCTCTGACAGGGGAAACGGCTACACCTTC.

Ten or more counts support this clonotype. V gene TRBV7-9 combines with J gene TRBJ2-3; D unclear. From germline, CDR1 is SEHNR and CDR2 FQNEAQ (reference sequence). The CDR3 spans 12 residues. V was cut by 2 bases and J by 4 bases, with 4 bases left in between. This chain's CDR3 is CASSLLADTQYF. CDR3 nucleotide sequence: TGTGCCAGCAGCTTATTGGCAGATACGCAGTATTTT.

Concerning this clonotype itself: A read error is possible here, since a much larger clone lies one base away. The chain couples TRBV7-9 to TRBJ2-7, with 10 bases fitting TRBD1. Germline-derived CDR1 and CDR2 are SEHNR and FQNEAQ (reference sequence). This CDR3 has 16 residues. The CDR3 sequence: CSSSSSNPGQGNEQYF. In DNA, the CDR3 is TGTTCCAGCAGCTCATCTAACCCGGGACAGGGGAACGAGCAGTACTTC.

The chain employs TRBV5-5 and TRBJ2-7; D is uncertain. Germline CDR1 reads SGHKS; CDR2 reads YYEKEE (reference sequence). Trimming took off 4 bases at V and 6 bases at J, with 8 bases between the two ends. The CDR3 contains 11 residues. The CDR3 nucleotides are TGTGCCAGCAGCGGGGTAGCCGAGCAGTACTTC. Amino acids: CASSGVAEQYF.

The CDR3 is CSVYNPNPGELFF. CDR3 coding DNA: TGCAGCGTTTATAACCCGAATCCCGGGGAGCTGTTTTTT. The chain uses TRBV29-1 and TRBJ2-2; D not certain. Trimming pared 5 bases from V and 6 bases from J, leaving 13 bases between. The CDR3 sequence is 13 residues long. Per germline, CDR1 SQVTM and CDR2 ANQGSEA.